A selection of T cell receptor beta chains follows, all from one sample in a study of blood T cell repertoires in COVID-19. Libraries were prepared by immunoSEQ multiplex PCR; TCRdb keeps only in-frame clonotypes and omits some of them. This sample has approximately 190,000 clones, with roughly 84% found just once. Sequenced input: PBMCs or T cells enriched from blood (not recorded which). These receptor sequences come from a woman between 25 and 40 years old who had been exposed to COVID-19. CDR3s include the opening cysteine and the closing phenylalanine or tryptophan. D genes are given only for firm matches. Rows may omit the clone size; those that give it use once, few, many or a size class.

D	J	V	size	DNA	CDR3
-	TRBJ1-6	TRBV3-1/TRBV3-2	-	TGTGCCAGCAGCCAAATGGGAAGAGGGTTCAATAATTCACCCCTCCACTTT	CASSQMGRGFNNSPLHF
-	TRBJ1-4	TRBV7-8	-	TGTGCCAGCAGCTCAGCAACTAATGAAAAACTGTTTTTT	CASSSATNEKLFF
TRBD2	TRBJ2-3	TRBV18	-	TGTGCCAGCTCACCAAAGAGCGGGGGAAGCACAGATACGCAGTATTTT	CASSPKSGGSTDTQYF
-	TRBJ1-2	TRBV9	-	TGTGCCAGCAGCGTAGGACAGGCACCCAACTATGGCTACACCTTC	CASSVGQAPNYGYTF
TRBD1	TRBJ2-7	TRBV30	few	TGTGCCTGTACCCGGGACAGCTACGAGCAGTACTTC	CACTRDSYEQYF
-	TRBJ2-4	TRBV18	-	TGTGCCAGCTCACCGCTCGCAGGTGCAGCCAAAAACATTCAGTACTTC	CASSPLAGAAKNIQYF
TRBD1	TRBJ1-6	TRBV10-3	-	TGTGCCACCCACCTCTTTGGACAGGGTAATTCACCCCTCCACTTT	CATHLFGQGNSPLHF
TRBD1	TRBJ1-2	TRBV5-1	few	TGCGCCAGCAGCCTCGACAGGGGGAGGCACTATGGCTACACCTTC	CASSLDRGRHYGYTF
TRBD1	TRBJ2-7	TRBV4-3	-	TGCGCCAGCAGCCCCGGGACAGAGAGCTACGAGCAGTACTTC	CASSPGTESYEQYF
-	TRBJ1-3	TRBV6-6	-	TGTGCCAGCGCGTGGACGGGATCCGTTAACACCATATATTTT	CASAWTGSVNTIYF
-	TRBJ2-3	TRBV6-5	-	TGTGCCAGCAGTTACTCGAACAGGGTGGAAGATACGCAGTATTTT	CASSYSNRVEDTQYF
-	TRBJ1-1	TRBV7-3	-	TGTGCCAGCAGCGTCGACAGCAGCTCGATCACTGAAGCTTTCTTT	CASSVDSSSITEAFF
TRBD2	TRBJ2-2	TRBV5-6	-	TGTGCCAGCAGCCTACCTGCGGGGCGGGGGGGGGAGCTGTTTTTT	CASSLPAGRGGELFF
-	TRBJ1-1	TRBV4-1	-	TGCGCCAGCAGCGAGGCCCGGGGGAACACTGAAGCTTTCTTT	CASSEARGNTEAFF
-	TRBJ1-2	TRBV2	-	TGTGCCAGCAGGGAGGGGTTGGACTATGGCTACACCTTC	CASREGLDYGYTF
TRBD2	TRBJ2-7	TRBV4-2	once	TGTGCCAGCAGCCCGAGACTAGCGGGGGCCTCCCTCGAGCAGTACTTC	CASSPRLAGASLEQYF
-	TRBJ2-1	TRBV7-2	-	TGTGCCAGCAGCTTAGTAGTCACCAACAATGAGCAGTTCTTC	CASSLVVTNNEQFF
TRBD2	TRBJ2-1	TRBV28	-	TGTGCCAGCAGTTTATTAACTAGCGGGGGGTACAATGAGCAGTTCTTC	CASSLLTSGGYNEQFF
-	TRBJ1-3	TRBV4-3	-	TGCGCCAGCAGCCAAGGTCCGAGCTCTGGAAACACCATATATTTT	CASSQGPSSGNTIYF
-	TRBJ1-1	TRBV6-5	-	TGTGCCAGCAGTTATGGGGAGGGCACTGAAGCTTTCTTT	CASSYGEGTEAFF
TRBD1	TRBJ2-5	TRBV7-9	-	TGTGCCAGCAGCTTAGCGCGCGACAGGGGGCAAGAGACCCAGTACTTC	CASSLARDRGQETQYF
TRBD1	TRBJ2-1	TRBV29-1	-	TGCAGCGTGGATGGGACAGTCTACAATGAGCAGTTCTTC	CSVDGTVYNEQFF
-	TRBJ1-2	TRBV5-5	-	TGTGCCAGCAGCTTGGATTCCGGGGTGAACTATGGCTACACCTTC	CASSLDSGVNYGYTF
-	TRBJ1-1	TRBV3-1/TRBV3-2	-	TGTGCCAGCAGCCATAGTACTGAAGCTTTCTTT	CASSHSTEAFF
TRBD1	TRBJ2-1	TRBV7-3	-	TGTGCCAGCAGCTTCCGACAGGGGGGCTACAATGAGCAGTTCTTC	CASSFRQGGYNEQFF
TRBD2	TRBJ2-3	TRBV7-6	-	TGTGCCAGCAGCGCGACTAGCAATACGCAGTATTTT	CASSATSNTQYF
-	TRBJ1-4	TRBV10-3	few	TGTGCCATCGGGGCAGGACCAGGTGAAAAACTGTTTTTT	CAIGAGPGEKLFF
-	TRBJ2-7	TRBV10-3	-	TGTGCCATCAGTGACACCTACGAGCAGTACTTC	CAISDTYEQYF
TRBD1	TRBJ2-5	TRBV27	-	TGTGCCAGCAGTATGACAGGGGCCCGAAGGGAGACCCAGTACTTC	CASSMTGARRETQYF
TRBD1	TRBJ2-1	TRBV15	-	TGTGCCACCAGCACAGGACAGGGGGAGTCGGGCAATGAGCAGTTCTTC	CATSTGQGESGNEQFF
-	TRBJ1-2	TRBV12-3/TRBV12-4	-	TGTGCCAGCAGACTAGCTCGGACTGGCTACACCTTC	CASRLARTGYTF
TRBD1	TRBJ1-2	TRBV6-5	-	TGTGCCAGCAGTTTGAACGGACAGGGGAACTATGGCTACACCTTC	CASSLNGQGNYGYTF
TRBD1	TRBJ1-2	TRBV5-5	-	TGTGCCAGCAGCGTGGGCCTACAGGGGGTAATTTCTCGGGGCTACACCTTC	CASSVGLQGVISRGYTF
-	TRBJ1-2	TRBV6-5	-	TGTGCCAGCAGTTACTCGGGGCGGAATGGCTACACCTTC	CASSYSGRNGYTF
-	TRBJ1-1	TRBV12-3/TRBV12-4	-	TGTGCCAGCAGGCGGCGGAACACTGAAGCTTTCTTT	CASRRRNTEAFF
TRBD1	TRBJ2-3	TRBV9	-	TGTGCCAGCAGCGTAGACCTCCAGGGGGGCACAGATACGCAGTATTTT	CASSVDLQGGTDTQYF
TRBD2	TRBJ2-5	TRBV2	-	TGTGCCAGCCAAACCCTAGCGGTCCGAACAAAGACCCAGTACTTC	CASQTLAVRTKTQYF
TRBD2	TRBJ2-3	TRBV9	-	TGTGCCAGCAGCGATAGCGGGCCCACAGATACGCAGTATTTT	CASSDSGPTDTQYF
-	TRBJ1-2	TRBV11-2	-	TGTGCCAGCAGCCGTGGGTCGGGGGGGTTGTTTGGCTACACCTTC	CASSRGSGGLFGYTF
-	TRBJ1-1	TRBV7-9	-	TGTGCCAGCAGCCCACCCACAGGGATGGGCACTGAAGCTTTCTTT	CASSPPTGMGTEAFF
TRBD1	TRBJ2-4	TRBV29-1	-	TGCAGCGTTGAAGCCGGGACAGGGTTTCCCAAAAACATTCAGTACTTC	CSVEAGTGFPKNIQYF
TRBD1	TRBJ2-2	TRBV10-3	-	TGTGCCATCCTGCGGGACAGGGGAACCGGGGAGCTGTTTTTT	CAILRDRGTGELFF
-	TRBJ1-6	TRBV2	few	TGTGCCAGCAGTGACCGGGGGGCCTGGTCACCCCTCCACTTT	CASSDRGAWSPLHF
-	TRBJ1-5	TRBV4-1	few	TGCGCCAGCAGCCCAAGTGCTGGGCGAGAGCCCCAGCATTTT	CASSPSAGREPQHF
TRBD1	TRBJ1-4	TRBV7-2	-	TGTGCCAGCAGCTGGGGGACAGGGTATACTAATGAAAAACTGTTTTTT	CASSWGTGYTNEKLFF
-	TRBJ2-1	TRBV6-5	-	TGTGCCAGCAGTTACTCGGAGTCGGCCCGGGGGCAGTTCTTC	CASSYSESARGQFF
TRBD1	TRBJ2-4	TRBV25-1	-	TGTGCCAGCAGTATACAGGGGTCAAACATTCAGTACTTC	CASSIQGSNIQYF
-	TRBJ2-7	TRBV15	-	TGTGCCACCAGCAGACCTCTTCAGGGGCCATACTACGAGCAGTACTTC	CATSRPLQGPYYEQYF